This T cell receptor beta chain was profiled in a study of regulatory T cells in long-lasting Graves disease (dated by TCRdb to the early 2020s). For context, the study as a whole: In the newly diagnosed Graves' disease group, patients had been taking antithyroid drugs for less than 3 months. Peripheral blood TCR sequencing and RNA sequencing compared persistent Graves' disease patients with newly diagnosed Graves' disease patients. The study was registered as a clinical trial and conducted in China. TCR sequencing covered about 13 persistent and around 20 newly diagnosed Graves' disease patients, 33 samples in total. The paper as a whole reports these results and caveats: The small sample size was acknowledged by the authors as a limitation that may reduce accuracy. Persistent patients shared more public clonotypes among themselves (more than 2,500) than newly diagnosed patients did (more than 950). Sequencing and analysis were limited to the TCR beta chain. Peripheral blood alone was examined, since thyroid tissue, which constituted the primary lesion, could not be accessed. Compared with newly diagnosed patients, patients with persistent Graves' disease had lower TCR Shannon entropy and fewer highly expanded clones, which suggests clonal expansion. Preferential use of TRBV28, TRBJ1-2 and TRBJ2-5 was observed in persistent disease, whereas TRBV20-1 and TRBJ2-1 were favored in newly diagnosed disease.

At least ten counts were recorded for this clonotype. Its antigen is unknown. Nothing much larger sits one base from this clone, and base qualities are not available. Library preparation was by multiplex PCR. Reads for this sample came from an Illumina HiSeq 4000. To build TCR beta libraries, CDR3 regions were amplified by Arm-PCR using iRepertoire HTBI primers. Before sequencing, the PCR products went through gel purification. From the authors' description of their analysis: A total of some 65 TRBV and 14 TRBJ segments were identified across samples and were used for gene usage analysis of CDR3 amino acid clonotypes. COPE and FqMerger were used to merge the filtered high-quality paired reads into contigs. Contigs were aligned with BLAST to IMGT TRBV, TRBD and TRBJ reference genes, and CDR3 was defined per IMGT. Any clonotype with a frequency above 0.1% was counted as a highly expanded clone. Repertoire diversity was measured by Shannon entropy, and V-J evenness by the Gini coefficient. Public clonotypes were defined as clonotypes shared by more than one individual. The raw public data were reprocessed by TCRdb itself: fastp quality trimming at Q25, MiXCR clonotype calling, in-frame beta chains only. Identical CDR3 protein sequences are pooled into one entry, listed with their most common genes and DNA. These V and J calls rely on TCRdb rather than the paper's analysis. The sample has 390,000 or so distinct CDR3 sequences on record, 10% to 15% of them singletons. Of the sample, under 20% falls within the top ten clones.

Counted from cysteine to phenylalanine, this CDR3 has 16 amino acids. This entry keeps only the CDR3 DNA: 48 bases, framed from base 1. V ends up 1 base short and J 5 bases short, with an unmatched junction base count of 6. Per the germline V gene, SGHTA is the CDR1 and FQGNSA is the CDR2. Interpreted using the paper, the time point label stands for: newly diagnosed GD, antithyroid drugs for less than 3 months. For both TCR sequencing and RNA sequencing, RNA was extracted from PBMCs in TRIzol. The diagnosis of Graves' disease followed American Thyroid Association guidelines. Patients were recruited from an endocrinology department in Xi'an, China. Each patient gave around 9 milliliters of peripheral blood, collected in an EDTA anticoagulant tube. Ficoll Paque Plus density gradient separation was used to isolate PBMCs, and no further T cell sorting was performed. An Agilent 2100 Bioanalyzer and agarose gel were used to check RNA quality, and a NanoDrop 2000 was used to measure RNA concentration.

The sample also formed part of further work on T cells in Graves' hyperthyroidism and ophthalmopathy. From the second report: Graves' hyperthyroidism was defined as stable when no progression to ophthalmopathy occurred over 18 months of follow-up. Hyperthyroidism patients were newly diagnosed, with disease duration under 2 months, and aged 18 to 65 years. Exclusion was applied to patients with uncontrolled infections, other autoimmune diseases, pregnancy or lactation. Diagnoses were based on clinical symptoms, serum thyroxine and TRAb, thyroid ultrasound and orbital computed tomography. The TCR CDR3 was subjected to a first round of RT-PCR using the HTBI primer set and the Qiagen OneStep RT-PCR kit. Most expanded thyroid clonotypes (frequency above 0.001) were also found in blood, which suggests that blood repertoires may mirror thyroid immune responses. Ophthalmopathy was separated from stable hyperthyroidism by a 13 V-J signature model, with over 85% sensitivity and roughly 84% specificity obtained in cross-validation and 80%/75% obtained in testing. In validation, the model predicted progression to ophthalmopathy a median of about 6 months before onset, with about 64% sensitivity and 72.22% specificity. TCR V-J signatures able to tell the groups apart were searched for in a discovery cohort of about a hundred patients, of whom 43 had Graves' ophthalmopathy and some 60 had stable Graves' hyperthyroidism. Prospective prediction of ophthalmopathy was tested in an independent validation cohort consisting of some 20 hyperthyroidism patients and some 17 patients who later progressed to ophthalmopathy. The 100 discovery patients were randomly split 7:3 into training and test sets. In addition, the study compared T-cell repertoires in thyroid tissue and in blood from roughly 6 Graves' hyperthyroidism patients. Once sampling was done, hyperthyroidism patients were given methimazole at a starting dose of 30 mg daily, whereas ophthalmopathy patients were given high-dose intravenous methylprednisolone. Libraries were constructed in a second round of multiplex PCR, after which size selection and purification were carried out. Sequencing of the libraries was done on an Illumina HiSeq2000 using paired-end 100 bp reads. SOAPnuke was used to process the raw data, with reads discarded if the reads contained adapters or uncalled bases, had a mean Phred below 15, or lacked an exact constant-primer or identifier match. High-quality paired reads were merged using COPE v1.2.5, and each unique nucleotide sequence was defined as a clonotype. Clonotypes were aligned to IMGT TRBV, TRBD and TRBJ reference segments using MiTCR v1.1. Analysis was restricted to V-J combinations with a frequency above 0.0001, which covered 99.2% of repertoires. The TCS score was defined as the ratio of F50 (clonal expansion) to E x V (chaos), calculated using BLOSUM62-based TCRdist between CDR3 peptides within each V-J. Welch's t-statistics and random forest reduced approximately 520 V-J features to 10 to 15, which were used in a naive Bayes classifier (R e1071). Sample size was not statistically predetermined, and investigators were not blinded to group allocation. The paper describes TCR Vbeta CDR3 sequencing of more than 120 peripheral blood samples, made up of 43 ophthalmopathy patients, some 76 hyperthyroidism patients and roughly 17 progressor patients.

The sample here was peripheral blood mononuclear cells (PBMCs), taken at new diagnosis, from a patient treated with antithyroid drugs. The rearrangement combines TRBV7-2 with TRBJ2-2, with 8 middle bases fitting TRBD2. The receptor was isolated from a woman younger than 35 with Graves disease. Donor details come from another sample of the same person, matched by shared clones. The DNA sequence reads TGTGCCAGCAGCTTAGTTGCCATAGCGGGGACCGGGGAGCTGTTTTTT. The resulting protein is CASSLVAIAGTGELFF.